The clone carrying this TCR beta chain was counted ten times or more. Its antigen remains unknown. The record originates from a study of beta chain features in type 1 diabetes. Study details: No patient-donor differences in age, gender, total cells or subset yield. The study examined about 110,000,000 sorted cells across all samples.

Reverse transcribing all isolated RNA meant expressed TCRB transcripts were sequenced. This table comes from immunoSEQ multiplex PCR, and its TCRdb copy is limited to in-frame clones, with some not included. This sample has about 340,000 clones, with over 7% found just once. The authors obtained over 98% purity in all sorted populations. Broader study findings: TCRB CDR3s from Type 1 diabetes patients were moderately but significantly shorter in all four CD4+ subsets.

This CDR3 has 17 amino acids. The germline CDR1 and CDR2 sequences are LGHNA and YSLEER. V shed 0 bases, J shed 2 bases, and the junction held 5 bases outside the gene matches. This chain joins TRBV4-3 and TRBJ2-1, with TRBD1 identical over 9 bases. The receptor was isolated from a man between 25 and 39 years old with type 1 diabetes. Specimen: central memory CD4+ T cells from blood. The CDR3 region is CASSQDAGTGTYNEQFF. The CDR3 DNA sequence: TGCGCCAGCAGCCAAGATGCGGGGACAGGGACCTACAATGAGCAGTTCTTC.